The rows below give T cell receptor beta chains drawn from one sample of a study of control samples from healthy donors and cancer patients. The repertoire was sequenced with immunoSEQ multiplex PCR; TCRdb's copy has only in-frame clones and lacks some. This table holds 170,000 or so clones, 85% to 95% found once. Sequenced: blood. The receptors were sampled from a young man in good health. The CDR3 runs from the conserved cysteine through the conserved F or W. The D gene is left open where the match is weak. Size is stated for part of the rows, as once, few or many counts, or as a class when the clone is expanded.

d_call | j_call | v_call | clone_size | cdr3_nt | cdr3_aa
TRBD1 | TRBJ1-3 | TRBV5-1 | NA | TGCGCCAGCAGCCCGACCGGACAGGGGAGGAACACCATATATTTT | CASSPTGQGRNTIYF
TRBD2 | TRBJ2-3 | TRBV4-2 | NA | TGTGCCAGCAGCCGACAAGCGGGGGACCTCACAGATACGCAGTATTTT | CASSRQAGDLTDTQYF
NA | TRBJ2-1 | TRBV6-6 | few | TGTGCCAGCAGTTACTCGGGAAAGCAGTTCTTC | CASSYSGKQFF
NA | TRBJ2-3 | TRBV5-1 | once | TGCGCCAGCAGCAGTTATGGTGGCACAGATACGCAGTATTTT | CASSSYGGTDTQYF
NA | TRBJ2-1 | TRBV2 | NA | TGTGCCAGCCCCCGGGGACCTAGCTCCTACAATGAGCAGTTCTTC | CASPRGPSSYNEQFF
NA | TRBJ2-7 | TRBV29-1 | NA | TGCAGCGGGGGTCAGGGGTATACCTACGAGCAGTACTTC | CSGGQGYTYEQYF
NA | TRBJ2-7 | TRBV28 | NA | TGTGCCAGCAGCGTTATGGGCGGATCGGCGGTACACGAGCAGTACTTC | CASSVMGGSAVHEQYF
NA | TRBJ1-3 | TRBV6-5 | NA | TGTGCCAGCTCGCAAGTTCACTCTGGAAACACCATATATTTT | CASSQVHSGNTIYF
NA | TRBJ2-5 | TRBV25-1 | once | TGTGCCAGCAGAGGACGGACAGAGACCCAGTACTTC | CASRGRTETQYF
NA | TRBJ2-1 | TRBV7-9 | NA | TGTGCCAGCAGCTTAGGGCTCAGCTCCTACAATGAGCAGTTCTTC | CASSLGLSSYNEQFF
TRBD2 | TRBJ2-2 | TRBV5-4 | NA | TGTGCCAGCAGCCCTAGGACTAGCGGGGGCCTCCTACCCGGGGAGCTGTTTTTT | CASSPRTSGGLLPGELFF
NA | TRBJ1-5 | TRBV27 | NA | TGTGCCAGCAGTCTTATACACAGCAATCAGCCCCAGCATTTT | CASSLIHSNQPQHF
NA | TRBJ2-3 | TRBV7-3 | NA | TGTGCCAGCAGCTTCTCGGGGGACAAAGATACGCAGTATTTT | CASSFSGDKDTQYF
NA | TRBJ1-6 | TRBV10-3 | NA | TGTGCCATCAGTGGGAGGGAAGGGAATAATTCACCCCTCCACTTT | CAISGREGNNSPLHF
TRBD1 | TRBJ1-6 | TRBV7-9 | NA | TGTGCCAGCAGCTCCCAGGGGGAGGTGACACCCCTCCACTTT | CASSSQGEVTPLHF
TRBD1 | TRBJ1-6 | TRBV6-1 | NA | TGTGCCAGCAGTGTGCAAGGGGGCTTTAATAATTCACCCCTCCACTTT | CASSVQGGFNNSPLHF
NA | TRBJ2-2 | TRBV5-1 | NA | TGCGCCAGCAGCTTGGGAGGGTTCACCGGGGAGCTGTTTTTT | CASSLGGFTGELFF
NA | TRBJ1-1 | TRBV2 | NA | TGTGCCAGCTCTCCGGGGAAGAGCAGGAACACTGAAGCTTTCTTT | CASSPGKSRNTEAFF